This is a list of T cell receptor beta chains from one sample in a study of T cells after yellow fever vaccination. TCRdb redid the calling of the 5' RACE reads with MiXCR, one entry per CDR3 protein. The sample records approximately 300,000 distinct CDR3 sequences, roughly 8.7% being singletons. This sample comprised PBMCs, obtained on the day of the first yellow fever vaccination. Receptors were obtained from a man aged 18-30 years who received the YFV17D yellow fever vaccine. Each CDR3 is given without its conserved first and last residue. The D gene is left open where the match is weak.

d_gene	v_gene	j_gene	CDR3aa
TRBD1	TRBV5-4	TRBJ1-5	ASSTGTGGNQPQH
TRBD1	TRBV7-2	TRBJ1-3	ASSPGQGGSGNTIY
-	TRBV6-5	TRBJ2-1	ATGWNEQF
-	TRBV4-1	TRBJ1-6	ASSQTGRSNSPLH
-	TRBV4-1	TRBJ1-5	ASSPREGNQPQH
TRBD2	TRBV5-1	TRBJ2-1	ASSSTSGGAEQF
-	TRBV2	TRBJ1-5	ASSQTQGRQPQH
-	TRBV12-3/TRBV12-4	TRBJ1-1	AILEGRTEAF
-	TRBV12-3/TRBV12-4	TRBJ2-1	ASSLGRRFASRV
-	TRBV28	TRBJ2-6	ASSSAGSGANVLT
-	TRBV7-2	TRBJ1-6	ASSLFGGNSSPLH
TRBD1	TRBV7-7	TRBJ1-1	ASSLSTGDTEAF
TRBD2	TRBV11-2	TRBJ2-2	ASYRGALAGGLGLGELF
-	TRBV20-1	TRBJ1-3	SADPNSGNTIY
-	TRBV12-3/TRBV12-4	TRBJ2-3	ASSLGYEGGSDTQY
-	TRBV7-8	TRBJ2-4	ASSLDLAKNIQY
-	TRBV7-9	TRBJ2-2	ASSLGSLGPNTGELF
-	TRBV24-1	TRBJ2-5	ATSAPEGTQY
TRBD2	TRBV12-3/TRBV12-4	TRBJ2-1	AFSPGTSGEGSYNEQF
TRBD2	TRBV12-3/TRBV12-4	TRBJ2-5	ASSFSGGQETQY
TRBD2	TRBV5-4	TRBJ2-5	ASSLNGGAFETQY
-	TRBV7-9	TRBJ1-1	ASSLVISGDTEAF
TRBD2	TRBV7-6	TRBJ2-1	ASSFGPGTSGGYNEQF
-	TRBV28	TRBJ1-1	ASSSAGDKGGAF
TRBD2	TRBV9	TRBJ2-1	ASSPRTSGHNEQF
TRBD1	TRBV5-4	TRBJ2-1	ASSLGRGRPDEQF
-	TRBV5-6	TRBJ2-5	ASRPGLLETQY
-	TRBV5-6	TRBJ1-1	ASSSLTGSRRGADTEAF
-	TRBV29-1	TRBJ2-7	SVGTVQVGGEQY
-	TRBV5-1	TRBJ2-3	ASRFSTDTQY
-	TRBV5-1	TRBJ2-7	ASSFTGLFYEQY
TRBD1	TRBV5-4	TRBJ1-1	ASSIGQGMNTEAF
-	TRBV20-1	TRBJ2-3	SASRPGSTDTQY
-	TRBV5-1	TRBJ1-2	ASSEGTLNYGYT
-	TRBV5-6	TRBJ1-2	ASSLRRSGYT
-	TRBV7-6	TRBJ2-6	ASSISSGANVLT
-	TRBV27	TRBJ2-7	ASSLSKWNEQY
-	TRBV5-1	TRBJ2-2	ASSPSGPAGELF
-	TRBV9	TRBJ2-3	ASSSDTGEADTQY
TRBD1	TRBV7-6	TRBJ2-1	ASSLGDRGIYNEQF
-	TRBV9	TRBJ2-1	ASSGGVGANEQF
-	TRBV24-1	TRBJ1-5	ATSGQAHQPQH
TRBD2	TRBV7-3	TRBJ2-3	ASSLWEGSDTQY
TRBD1	TRBV19	TRBJ2-1	ASSEGTVLNEQF
-	TRBV5-1	TRBJ1-6	ASSSTAFRDGNSPLH
TRBD2	TRBV7-2	TRBJ2-5	ASSRSEGLAGETQY
-	TRBV6-5	TRBJ2-7	ATRSSYEQY
-	TRBV20-1	TRBJ2-2	SAKRAGRVTGELF
-	TRBV7-3	TRBJ2-1	ASSFTQTRSYNEQF
TRBD2	TRBV11-1	TRBJ2-6	ASSLGTSGGSSGANVLT
-	TRBV2	TRBJ2-1	ASPPGQDPGEQF
-	TRBV4-3	TRBJ2-1	ASSQGVGPKGEQF